These T cell receptor beta chains were read from a single sample in a study of blood T cell repertoires in COVID-19. The method was immunoSEQ multiplex PCR; TCRdb's version includes in-frame clones alone and lacks a portion of them. Of roughly 200,000 clones in the sample, about 89% were seen once. The material sequenced was peripheral blood. The receptors originated from a man in his forties or fifties with acute or convalescent COVID-19. CDR3s include the opening cysteine and the closing phenylalanine or tryptophan. The order of the fields is V gene, D gene, clone size, J gene, CDR3 protein, CDR3 DNA. A D gene is named only where the DNA matches it firmly. Clone size is given for some rows only: seen once, a few or many times, or a class if the clone is expanded.

V: TRBV18; D: TRBD1; size: -; J: TRBJ1-4; CDR3: CASSWDRDEKLFF; DNA: TGTGCCAGCTCCTGGGACAGGGATGAAAAACTGTTTTTT
V: TRBV13; D: -; size: -; J: TRBJ1-5; CDR3: CASSFLDQPQHF; DNA: TGTGCCAGCAGCTTTTTAGATCAGCCCCAGCATTTT
V: TRBV3-1/TRBV3-2; D: -; size: -; J: TRBJ2-3; CDR3: CASSQDLGTLSTDTQYF; DNA: TGTGCCAGCAGCCAAGATCTAGGGACACTTAGCACAGATACGCAGTATTTT
V: TRBV4-2; D: TRBD2; size: -; J: TRBJ2-1; CDR3: CASSRVVPGLAGDDNEQFF; DNA: TGTGCCAGCAGCCGAGTCGTCCCGGGACTAGCGGGGGACGACAATGAGCAGTTCTTC
V: TRBV19; D: -; size: -; J: TRBJ1-1; CDR3: CASSISLNTEAFF; DNA: TGTGCCAGTAGTATATCTCTGAACACTGAAGCTTTCTTT
V: TRBV7-2; D: TRBD2; size: -; J: TRBJ2-5; CDR3: CASSLGLAGVETQYF; DNA: TGTGCCAGCAGCTTGGGACTAGCGGGGGTGGAGACCCAGTACTTC
V: TRBV6-2/TRBV6-3; D: -; size: once; J: TRBJ1-1; CDR3: CASSYPGAEAFF; DNA: TGTGCCAGCAGTTACCCCGGGGCTGAAGCTTTCTTT
V: TRBV15; D: -; size: -; J: TRBJ1-1; CDR3: CATSRGQFMNTEAFF; DNA: TGTGCCACCAGCAGAGGACAGTTTATGAACACTGAAGCTTTCTTT
V: TRBV5-1; D: TRBD1; size: -; J: TRBJ2-1; CDR3: CASSLQGADNEQFF; DNA: TGCGCCAGCAGCTTACAGGGGGCAGACAATGAGCAGTTCTTC
V: TRBV3-1/TRBV3-2; D: -; size: once; J: TRBJ2-1; CDR3: CASSQTGTHDNEQFF; DNA: TGTGCCAGCAGCCAAACCGGGACACATGACAATGAGCAGTTCTTC
V: TRBV5-4; D: TRBD1; size: -; J: TRBJ2-1; CDR3: CASSLGDRVTDEQFF; DNA: TGTGCCAGCAGCTTGGGGGACAGGGTGACGGATGAGCAGTTCTTC
V: TRBV7-2; D: TRBD2; size: -; J: TRBJ2-5; CDR3: CASSNLAGGLQETQYF; DNA: TGTGCCAGCAGCAATCTAGCGGGGGGGCTACAGGAGACCCAGTACTTC
V: TRBV5-5; D: -; size: -; J: TRBJ1-4; CDR3: CASSLVSGVGEKLFF; DNA: TGTGCCAGCAGCTTGGTTTCGGGAGTGGGTGAAAAACTGTTTTTT
V: TRBV11-2; D: TRBD2; size: -; J: TRBJ2-3; CDR3: CASSLLAGGPDTQYF; DNA: TGTGCCAGCAGCTTATTAGCGGGGGGGCCAGATACGCAGTATTTT
V: TRBV5-8; D: TRBD1; size: -; J: TRBJ1-5; CDR3: CASSLPGGWTGGNQPQHF; DNA: TGTGCCAGCAGCTTGCCCGGGGGGTGGACAGGGGGCAATCAGCCCCAGCATTTT
V: TRBV4-1; D: TRBD2; size: -; J: TRBJ2-7; CDR3: CASSPRANKVGGGSYEQYF; DNA: TGCGCCAGCAGCCCCCGGGCCAACAAGGTCGGCGGGGGCTCCTACGAGCAGTACTTC
V: TRBV18; D: TRBD2; size: -; J: TRBJ2-3; CDR3: CASVPRGGVDTQYF; DNA: TGTGCCAGCGTCCCCCGGGGGGGGGTAGATACGCAGTATTTT
V: TRBV7-3; D: TRBD2; size: -; J: TRBJ2-3; CDR3: CASSFSGVTDTQYF; DNA: TGTGCCAGCAGCTTCAGCGGGGTCACAGATACGCAGTATTTT
V: TRBV7-8; D: -; size: -; J: TRBJ2-5; CDR3: CASSLASVVETQYF; DNA: TGTGCCAGCAGCTTAGCTAGCGTGGTAGAGACCCAGTACTTC
V: TRBV5-4; D: TRBD2; size: -; J: TRBJ2-3; CDR3: CASSLGGRTSQRDTQYF; DNA: TGTGCCAGCAGCTTGGGGGGACGGACTAGCCAGAGGGATACGCAGTATTTT
V: TRBV18; D: TRBD1; size: few; J: TRBJ1-6; CDR3: CASSLDRDGNSPLHF; DNA: TGTGCCAGCTCCCTGGACAGGGATGGCAATTCACCCCTCCACTTT
V: TRBV5-4; D: TRBD2; size: -; J: TRBJ2-3; CDR3: CASSLFGGGIDTQYF; DNA: TGTGCCAGCAGCTTGTTTGGGGGGGGTATAGATACGCAGTATTTT
V: TRBV7-3; D: TRBD2; size: -; J: TRBJ2-5; CDR3: CASSPVAGESETQYF; DNA: TGTGCCAGCAGCCCTGTAGCGGGGGAAAGTGAGACCCAGTACTTC
V: TRBV10-3; D: -; size: -; J: TRBJ1-2; CDR3: CAISESQGLGNYGYTF; DNA: TGTGCCATCAGTGAGTCCCAGGGGTTGGGGAACTATGGCTACACCTTC
V: TRBV4-3; D: TRBD2; size: -; J: TRBJ2-2; CDR3: CASSRGLVSTGELFF; DNA: TGCGCCAGCAGCCGCGGACTAGTCAGTACCGGGGAGCTGTTTTTT
V: TRBV4-3; D: -; size: -; J: TRBJ2-1; CDR3: CASSQDLSLSGGPPDEQFF; DNA: TGCGCCAGCAGCCAAGATTTAAGTCTGAGTGGGGGCCCCCCGGATGAGCAGTTCTTC
V: TRBV2; D: TRBD1; size: few; J: TRBJ1-5; CDR3: CASSRGQGASQPQHF; DNA: TGTGCCAGCAGTAGGGGACAGGGGGCGAGTCAGCCCCAGCATTTT